A single T cell receptor beta chain is shown here with its context. Its target is unknown. These data belong to a study of T cell responses to AZD1222 COVID-19 vaccine. The overall study: Second-dose schedules of about 4 or about 12 weeks were combined.

Profiled with immunoSEQ multiplex PCR; TCRdb holds only in-frame clones, not every one. The table records roughly 100,000 clones, about 88% of them present only once. V gave up 1 base and J gave up 2 bases, with 9 bases separating them. This CDR3 is built from 15 residues. The germline V gene has CDR1 SNHLY and CDR2 FYNNEI. Study outcomes and limitations: Just five to seven people given AZD1222 tested seropositive at baseline. White British people made up most donors, females outnumbered males, and clonal diversity was possibly underestimated. Spike-wide coverage was observed for vaccine-associated CD4 TCRs, with dominant responses at 160-218 and 743-854.

The gene calls are TRBV2 and TRBJ1-3, with unresolved D. The sample consisted of peripheral blood, taken on day 0 of AZD1222 vaccination. The source is an adult in good health. The CDR3 DNA follows: TGTGCCAGCAGTGAAGAGGGTCACGCTGGAAACACCATATATTTT. It translates to CASSEEGHAGNTIYF.